The clone carrying this TCR beta chain was seen a few times. The target antigen is unknown. Original processing methods: Clinicopathological groups differed in CDR3, with these differences serving to build a distant-metastasis classifier for papillary thyroid cancer. TCRdb reassembled clones from the PCR reads with MiXCR. These V and J calls derive from TCRdb rather than the authors' analysis. The data hold roughly 58,000 clones, with approximately 4% observed a single time. This entry is derived from a study of metastatic and nonmetastatic thyroid tumors. Across the study: Across peripheral blood and tumor or nodule tissue samples taken from malignant and benign thyroid patients, the repertoires were compared with one another. Overall study results and limits: Reportedly, malignant thyroid tumors had significantly higher TCR beta diversity than benign nodules, in blood and tumor.

This CDR3 has 12 amino acids. CDR1 is MNHNS, CDR2 SASEGT, per germline. V was shortened by 6 bases and J by 7 bases, with 10 bases between the two germline ends. No patient received treatment before thyroid surgery. Sequencing was done on a sample of blood. The clonotype originates from a female donor with papillary thyroid cancer or a benign thyroid nodule (not recorded which). Some clones in this sample may be carry-over from other donors' samples. The V call is TRBV6-1, the J call TRBJ2-1; D is ambiguous. In DNA form, the CDR3 reads TGTGCCAGCAGGCTGGAGATAAATGAGCAGTTCTTC. This encodes CASRLEINEQFF.